This entry lists 8 T cell receptor beta chains sequenced from one sample in a study of blood T cells in healthy people across ages. Primers used in a second PCR of roughly 6 to 11 cycles were a sample-barcoded 5' primer and a J-beta primer mix. TCRdb reprocessed the 5' RACE reads via MiXCR and lists one record per CDR3 protein. The data hold over 1,200,000 distinct CDR3 sequences, with around 59% observed a single time. Sequenced: blood. These receptors all stem from a man younger than 35 in good health.

The chain has TRBV15 and TRBJ2-7; D is perhaps TRBD1 (6 bases). The germline V and J ends were trimmed by 4 bases and 1 base, with 14 bases remaining between them. The CDR3 runs to 15 residues. Per the germline V gene, CDR1 is LNHNV and CDR2 is YYDKDF (reference sequence). CDR3: CATSTRTVPSYEQYF. CDR3 nucleotide sequence: TGTGCCACCAGCACGAGGACAGTACCATCCTACGAGCAGTACTTC.

The V gene is TRBV20-1, the J gene TRBJ2-7; possibly TRBD2 for D (6 bases). The J call could be wrong; TRBJ2-5 is a better fit for the DNA end. This CDR3 region has 13 residues. Germline V gives CDR1 DFQATT, CDR2 SNEGSKA (reference sequence). Written as DNA, the CDR3 is TGCAGCTACAACCAGGGACTGGAAGAGACCCAGTACTTC. Encoded protein: CSYNQGLEETQYF.

The chain carries TRBV7-2 and TRBJ2-5; 7 nucleotides agree with TRBD2. The CDR3 sequence is 17 residues long. Per germline, CDR1 SGHTA and CDR2 FQGNSA. V lost 0 bases and J lost 0; bases outside the gene matches: 7. The CDR3, as DNA: TGTGCCAGCAGCTTAGCTGGACTAGTCGGGTACCAAGAGACCCAGTACTTC. Translating gives CASSLAGLVGYQETQYF. The full variable domain, its missing parts supplied by reference TRBV7-2 and TRBJ2-5, is GAGVSQSPSNKVTEKGKDVELRCDPISGHTALYWYRQSLGQGLEFLIYFQGNSAPDKSGLPSDRFSAERTGGSVSTLTIQRTQQEDSAVYLCASSLAGLVGYQETQYFGPGTRLLVL.

The V call is TRBV20-1, the J call TRBJ1-3, with no clear D. This CDR3 contains 14 residues. CDR1 and CDR2 (germline): DFQATT, SNEGSKA (reference sequence). With 6 bases removed from V and 0 bases from J, the gap between germline ends came to 12 bases. CDR3 sequence: CSARAPNSGNTIYF. CDR3 in DNA: TGCAGTGCCCGGGCCCCTAACTCTGGAAACACCATATATTTT.

This clonotype was detected once. The chain carries TRBV3-1 and TRBJ2-3; TRBD2 matches at 8 bases. This CDR3 comprises 21 residues. CDR1 and CDR2 (germline): LGHDT, YNNKEL (reference sequence). Unmatched junction bases numbered 20, after V lost 1 base and J lost 2 bases. The CDR3 spells CASSQGLPNSGVGGFTDTQYF. CDR3 bases: TGTGCCAGCAGCCAAGGACTACCGAATAGCGGGGTAGGGGGTTTCACAGATACGCAGTATTTT.

The chain joins TRBV4-3 to TRBJ2-7, with 7 bases matching TRBD1. Germline lookup yields CDR1 LGHNA and CDR2 YSLEER. The CDR3 contains 14 residues. The trim removed 0 bases at V and 7 bases at J, leaving 6 bases unmatched. CDR3 in DNA: TGCGCCAGCAGCCAAGAAAACAGCAGGGGGGAGCAGTACTTC. This codes for CASSQENSRGEQYF.

This clonotype appeared a few times. The chain uses TRBV12-3 or TRBV12-4 and TRBJ2-4; D may match TRBD1 or TRBD2 (5 bases each). Matching the DNA end better, TRBJ2-7 makes the J call doubtful. The CDR3 consists of 12 residues. Here the CDR3 DNA reads TGTGCCAGCAGTTATGAGGGGAACGAGCAGTACTTC. Its translation: CASSYEGNEQYF.

The chain uses TRBV2 and TRBJ2-3, with D tentatively TRBD2 (6 bases). Germline lookup yields CDR1 SNHLY and CDR2 FYNNEI. The length of the CDR3 is 15 residues. The ends were cut back, 3 bases at V and 3 bases at J, with 13 bases in the middle. The CDR3: CASSDRGLGTDTQYF. The CDR3, as DNA: TGTGCCAGCAGTGACCGGGGGTTGGGAACAGATACGCAGTATTTT.